This T cell receptor beta chain was sequenced during a study of response to subunit inactivated influenza vaccine. Findings and caveats of the study: It was the authors' suggestion that each seasonal influenza vaccination recruits few new T cells.

The germline V gene has CDR1 DFQATT and CDR2 SNEGSKA (reference sequence). The CDR3 runs 16 residues. Notes on this clonotype: Antigen unknown. A junction end diverges from the germline sequence, so it may reflect a read error.

TCRdb fed the RT-PCR reads into MiXCR, producing one record per CDR3 protein. The sample carries fewer than 550,000 distinct CDR3 sequences, 25% recorded once. This specimen was CD4+ T cells sorted from PBMCs, taken 5 days after vaccination. This TCR was sampled from a man aged 50 or older who received an inactivated influenza vaccine. This chain uses TRBV20-1 with TRBJ1-6; the D is unclear. The CDR3, as DNA: TGCTGTGCTAGAGATCATCTTAGGGCTCAAAATTCACCCCTCCACTTT. This gives the protein CCARDHLRAQNSPLHF.